Shown below are 14 T cell receptor beta chains from a single sample sequenced in a study of cytomegalovirus exposure and HLA in healthy donors. Primers included in the PCR were 60 Vbeta and 13 Jbeta primers. Sequencing used immunoSEQ multiplex PCR; TCRdb keeps in-frame clones, though not all of them. The repertoire table contains 100,000 to 150,000 clones. The sample consisted of PBMCs. The receptors were sampled from a woman between 40 and 55 years old in good health and CMV-seropositive.

J is TRBJ1-5 and V is TRBV7-2; a possible D gene is TRBD1 (5 bases). CDR3 length: 13 amino acids. The V end lost 5 bases, the J end lost 6 bases, and 11 bases lay between the germline ends. The germline V gene encodes CDR1 SGHTA and CDR2 FQGNSA. CDR3 coding DNA: TGTGCCAGCAGCGGAGGGGACGGTCAGCCCCAGCATTTT. This sequence encodes CASSGGDGQPQHF.

V usage is TRBV19 and J usage is TRBJ2-2; TRBD2 matches 10 bases. The CDR3 contains 16 residues. With V trimmed by 5 bases and J by 0 bases, 3 bases remained unmatched. Germline lookup yields CDR1 LNHDA and CDR2 SQIVND (reference sequence). CDR3 nucleotide sequence: TGTGCCAGTAGTGTTACTAGCGGGACGAACACCGGGGAGCTGTTTTTT. Residues: CASSVTSGTNTGELFF.

This chain uses TRBV2 with TRBJ1-6, with a tentative D call TRBD1 (5 bases). Per the germline V gene, CDR1 is SNHLY and CDR2 is FYNNEI. This CDR3 has 13 amino acids. The V and J ends lost 6 bases and 10 bases respectively, with 13 bases between them. The CDR3 protein is CASRVVQESPLHF. CDR3 coding DNA: TGTGCCAGCAGGGTTGTACAGGAGTCACCCCTCCACTTT. Looking up the rest from reference TRBV2 and TRBJ1-6 gives the full variable domain: EPEVTQTPSHQVTQMGQEVILRCVPISNHLYFYWYRQILGQKVEFLVSFYNNEISEKSEIFDDQFSVERPDGSNFTLKIRSTKLEDSAMYFCASRVVQESPLHFGNGTRLTVT.

About this clone itself: The identical CDR3 is also encoded by other nucleotide sequences in the sample. The chain links TRBV7-3 to TRBJ2-1; 14 bases match TRBD2. Losses at the gene ends were 5 bases for V and 8 bases for J; bases not matched to a gene: 5. The CDR3 totals 15 residues. The V gene's germline CDR1 is SGHTA and CDR2 FQGTGA. In DNA, the CDR3 is TGTGCCAGCAGCCTATTGGGACTAGCGGGAGATGAGCAGTTCTTC. Its translation is CASSLLGLAGDEQFF.

The rearrangement links TRBV6-6 to TRBJ1-5; D is perhaps TRBD1 (6 bases). The germline CDR1 and CDR2 sequences are MNHNY and SVGAGI (reference sequence). The CDR3 spans 16 residues. V lost 2 bases, J lost 0 bases, and 11 bases lay in between. The CDR3 nucleotides read TGTGCCAGCAGTTACCAGGGGCAAGATAGCAATCAGCCCCAGCATTTT. Translation: CASSYQGQDSNQPQHF.

This chain links TRBV5-1 with TRBJ2-7; 9 bases align to TRBD1. In germline, CDR1 is SGHRS, CDR2 YFSETQ. This CDR3 has 16 residues. Trimming cost V 4 bases and J 1 base; bases outside gene matches: 9. The CDR3 sequence is CASSAPSGTGSYEQYF. DNA for the CDR3: TGCGCCAGCAGCGCCCCGTCCGGGACAGGGTCCTACGAGCAGTACTTC.

The V call is TRBV10-3, the J call TRBJ2-1; the match to TRBD1 covers 10 bases. CDR3 size: 15 residues. The junction had 5 bases not matched to a gene; V was cut back by 6 bases and J by 3 bases. Per the germline V gene, CDR1 is ENHRY and CDR2 is SYGVKD. The CDR3 DNA is TGTGCCATCAGGGGGGACAGGGGAAGCTACAATGAGCAGTTCTTC. Residues: CAIRGDRGSYNEQFF.

V gene TRBV19 combines with J gene TRBJ2-5; 10 bases match TRBD2. Germline V lookup: CDR1 LNHDA, CDR2 SQIVND (reference sequence). This CDR3 is 15 amino acids long. V was clipped by 4 bases and J by 1 base; unmatched bases: 3. CDR3 region: CASSTGLAAQETQYF. In DNA, the CDR3 is TGTGCCAGTAGTACCGGACTAGCGGCCCAAGAGACCCAGTACTTC.

The V gene is TRBV5-1, the J gene TRBJ2-2; D uncertain. The CDR3 is made up of 16 amino acids. V was cut by 4 bases and J by 1 base, with 14 bases left in between. The germline gives CDR1 SGHRS, CDR2 YFSETQ. The CDR3 DNA sequence: TGCGCCAGCAGCCCTACGCCGACATTGAACACCGGGGAGCTGTTTTTT. The encoded protein is CASSPTPTLNTGELFF. Combining the CDR3 with reference TRBV5-1 and TRBJ2-2 gives the whole variable domain KAGVTQTPRYLIKTRGQQVTLSCSPISGHRSVSWYQQTPGQGLQFLFEYFSETQRNKGNFPGRFSGRQFSNSRSEMNVSTLELGDSALYLCASSPTPTLNTGELFFGEGSRLTVL.

The chain combines TRBV28 with TRBJ2-5; TRBD2 agrees at 10 bases. Germline V gene data show CDR1 as MDHEN and CDR2 as SYDVKM. This CDR3 has 13 amino acids. The CDR3 loop is CASAGGSGETQYF. For the CDR3, the DNA is TGTGCGTCAGCGGGGGGGTCGGGGGAGACCCAGTACTTC.

This chain connects TRBV10-3 to TRBJ1-5; maybe TRBD1 (6 bases). V lost 6 bases and J 2 bases, leaving 8 bases between the germline ends. Germline V gene data show CDR1 as ENHRY and CDR2 as SYGVKD. The CDR3 has 13 residues. The CDR3 DNA reads TGTGCCATCAGCTACAGGGGCAATCAGCCCCAGCATTTT. It yields the protein CAISYRGNQPQHF.

The chain uses TRBV19 and TRBJ1-4; 8 nucleotides line up with TRBD1. Germline V gives CDR1 LNHDA, CDR2 SQIVND (reference sequence). This CDR3 has 18 residues. V shed 5 bases, J shed 3 bases, and the junction held 14 bases outside the gene matches. CDR3 in DNA: TGTGCCAGTAGTGCCGGGACAGGTCTCTCTTCCTCTAATGAAAAACTGTTTTTT. The encoded protein is CASSAGTGLSSSNEKLFF.

The V gene is TRBV4-1, the J gene TRBJ2-2; no definite D call. Germline-derived CDR1 and CDR2 are MGHRA and YSYEKL. The CDR3 contains 15 residues. Deletions cut 5 bases from V and 0 bases from J, with 10 bases between. The CDR3 sequence: CASSVDWANTGELFF. In DNA, the CDR3 is TGCGCCAGCAGCGTCGACTGGGCGAACACCGGGGAGCTGTTTTTT.

This chain links TRBV28 with TRBJ1-1; TRBD1 matches 8 bases. The trim removed 2 bases at V and 4 bases at J, leaving 9 bases unmatched. CDR3 length equals 16 residues. The germline V gene encodes CDR1 MDHEN and CDR2 SYDVKM. CDR3: CASSLETTGVSTEAFF. DNA for the CDR3: TGTGCCAGCAGTTTAGAGACGACAGGGGTGAGCACTGAAGCTTTCTTT.